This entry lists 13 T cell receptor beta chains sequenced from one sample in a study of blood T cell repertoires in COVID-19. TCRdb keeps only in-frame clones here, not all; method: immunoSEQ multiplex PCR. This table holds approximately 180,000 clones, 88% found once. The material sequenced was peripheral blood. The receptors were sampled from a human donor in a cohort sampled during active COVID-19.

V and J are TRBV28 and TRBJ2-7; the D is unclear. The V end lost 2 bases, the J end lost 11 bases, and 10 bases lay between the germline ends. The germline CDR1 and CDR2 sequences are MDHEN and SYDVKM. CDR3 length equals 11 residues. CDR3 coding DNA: TGTGCCAGCAGTTTAGCCGCCAGAAAGTACTTC. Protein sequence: CASSLAARKYF.

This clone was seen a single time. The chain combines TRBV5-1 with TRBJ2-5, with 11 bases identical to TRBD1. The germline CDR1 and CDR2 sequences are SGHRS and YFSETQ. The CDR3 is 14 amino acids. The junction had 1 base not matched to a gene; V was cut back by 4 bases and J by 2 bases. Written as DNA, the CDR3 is TGCGCCAGCAGCCGGGACAGGGGGCAAGAGACCCAGTACTTC. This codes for CASSRDRGQETQYF.

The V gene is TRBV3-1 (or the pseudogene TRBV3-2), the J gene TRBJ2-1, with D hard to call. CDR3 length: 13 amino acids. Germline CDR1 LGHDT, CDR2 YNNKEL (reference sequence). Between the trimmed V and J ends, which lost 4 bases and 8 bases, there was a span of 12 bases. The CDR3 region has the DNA TGTGCCAGCAGCCCCGTAGTTGCCCATGAGCAGTTCTTC. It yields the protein CASSPVVAHEQFF.

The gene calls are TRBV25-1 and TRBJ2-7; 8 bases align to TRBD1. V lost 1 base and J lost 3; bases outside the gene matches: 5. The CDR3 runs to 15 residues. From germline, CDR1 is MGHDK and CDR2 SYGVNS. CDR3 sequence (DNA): TGTGCCAGCAGTGAATCGGGACAGGTGAACTACGAGCAGTACTTC. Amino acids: CASSESGQVNYEQYF.

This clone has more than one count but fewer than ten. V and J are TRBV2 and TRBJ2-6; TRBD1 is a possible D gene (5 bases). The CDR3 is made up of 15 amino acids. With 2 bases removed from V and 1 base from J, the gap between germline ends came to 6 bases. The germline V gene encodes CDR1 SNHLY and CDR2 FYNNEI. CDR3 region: CASSEQGSGANVLTF. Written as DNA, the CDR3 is TGTGCCAGCAGTGAACAGGGATCTGGGGCCAACGTCCTGACTTTC.

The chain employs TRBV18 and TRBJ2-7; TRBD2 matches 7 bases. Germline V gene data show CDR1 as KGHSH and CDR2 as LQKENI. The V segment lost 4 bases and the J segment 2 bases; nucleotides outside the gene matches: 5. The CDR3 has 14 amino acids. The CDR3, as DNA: TGTGCCAGCTCACTGTGGGGGGGAACCTACGAGCAGTACTTC. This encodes CASSLWGGTYEQYF.

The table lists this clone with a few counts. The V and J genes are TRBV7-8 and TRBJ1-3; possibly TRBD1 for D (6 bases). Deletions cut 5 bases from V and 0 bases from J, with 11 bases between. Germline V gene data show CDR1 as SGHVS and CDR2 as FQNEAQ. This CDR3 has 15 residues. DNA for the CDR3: TGTGCCAGCAGCGTGACAGGCTCCTCTGGAAACACCATATATTTT. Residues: CASSVTGSSGNTIYF.

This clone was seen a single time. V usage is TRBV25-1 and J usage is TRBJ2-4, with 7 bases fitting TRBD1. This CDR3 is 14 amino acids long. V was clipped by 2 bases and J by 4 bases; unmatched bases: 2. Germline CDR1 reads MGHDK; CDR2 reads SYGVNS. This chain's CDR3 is CASSETDRKNIQYF. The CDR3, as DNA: TGTGCCAGCAGTGAAACGGACAGGAAAAACATTCAGTACTTC. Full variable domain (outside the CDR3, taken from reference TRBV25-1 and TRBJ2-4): EADIYQTPRYLVIGTGKKITLECSQTMGHDKMYWYQQDPGMELHLIHYSYGVNSTEKGDLSSESTVSRIRTEHFPLTLESARPSHTSQYLCASSETDRKNIQYFGAGTRLSVL.

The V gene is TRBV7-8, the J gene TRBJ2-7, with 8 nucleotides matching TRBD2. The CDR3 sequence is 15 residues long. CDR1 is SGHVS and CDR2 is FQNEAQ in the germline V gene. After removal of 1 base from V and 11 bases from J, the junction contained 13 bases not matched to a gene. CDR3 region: CASSLGQRGSPREYF. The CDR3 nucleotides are TGTGCCAGCAGCTTAGGCCAGCGGGGGAGCCCCAGGGAGTACTTC. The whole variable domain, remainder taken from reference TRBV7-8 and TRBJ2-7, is GAGVSQSPRYKVAKRGQDVALRCDPISGHVSLFWYQQALGQGPEFLTYFQNEAQLDKSGLPSDRFFAERPEGSVSTLKIQRTQQEDSAVYLCASSLGQRGSPREYFGPGTRLTVT.

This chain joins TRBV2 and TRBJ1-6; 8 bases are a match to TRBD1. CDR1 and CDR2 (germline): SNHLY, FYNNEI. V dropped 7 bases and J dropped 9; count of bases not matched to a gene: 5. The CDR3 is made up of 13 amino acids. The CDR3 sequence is CASKTDRVSPLHF. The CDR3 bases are TGTGCCAGCAAAACGGACAGGGTTTCACCCCTCCACTTT. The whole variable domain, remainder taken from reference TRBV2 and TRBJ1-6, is EPEVTQTPSHQVTQMGQEVILRCVPISNHLYFYWYRQILGQKVEFLVSFYNNEISEKSEIFDDQFSVERPDGSNFTLKIRSTKLEDSAMYFCASKTDRVSPLHFGNGTRLTVT.

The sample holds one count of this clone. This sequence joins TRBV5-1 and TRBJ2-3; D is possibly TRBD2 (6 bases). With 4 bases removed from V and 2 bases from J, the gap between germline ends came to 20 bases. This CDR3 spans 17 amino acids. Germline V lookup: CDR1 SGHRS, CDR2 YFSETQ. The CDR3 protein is CASSPLTRRVSTDTQYF. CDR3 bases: TGCGCCAGCAGCCCCCTAACTAGGAGGGTTTCCACAGATACGCAGTATTTT.

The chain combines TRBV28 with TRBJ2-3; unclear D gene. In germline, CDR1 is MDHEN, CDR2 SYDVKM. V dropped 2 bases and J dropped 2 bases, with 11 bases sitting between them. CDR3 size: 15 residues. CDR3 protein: CASSLGRRPTDTQYF. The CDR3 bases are TGTGCCAGCAGTTTAGGGCGCAGACCCACAGATACGCAGTATTTT.

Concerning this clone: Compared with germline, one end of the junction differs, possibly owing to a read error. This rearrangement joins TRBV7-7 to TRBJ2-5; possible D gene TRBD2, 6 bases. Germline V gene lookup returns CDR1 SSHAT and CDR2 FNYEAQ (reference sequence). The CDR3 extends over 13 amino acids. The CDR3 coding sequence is TGTGCTAGCAGCTTCGGGGGACAAGAGACCCAGTACTTC. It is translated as CASSFGGQETQYF.